Below are 13 T cell receptor beta chains sequenced from a single sample in a study of shared clonotypes between healthy human individuals. CD8 cells regarded as naive lacked CD45RO, were positively chosen for CCR7, and omitted terminally differentiated effector memory CD45RA+ cells. Profiled with immunoSEQ multiplex PCR; TCRdb holds only in-frame clones, not every one. Among 2 million to 2.5 million clones listed, 85% to 95% were seen once. The sequenced sample was naive CD8+ T cells sorted from blood. These receptors all come from a man aged 18 to 30 in good health.

The chain employs TRBV11-2 and TRBJ2-3, with 10 bases lining up with TRBD2. V lost 6 bases and J lost 5; bases outside the gene matches: 17. The CDR3 is made up of 18 amino acids. CDR1 is SGHAT and CDR2 is FQNNGV in the germline V gene. The CDR3 spells CASSRLTSSGGREDTQYF. The CDR3 region has the DNA TGTGCCAGCAGTCGACTCACCTCTAGCGGGGGCCGGGAAGATACGCAGTATTTT.

The V call is TRBV11-1, the J call TRBJ2-1; D gene unclear. CDR3 size: 14 residues. V lost 1 base to trimming and J lost 8 bases, with 12 bases between them. Germline V lookup: CDR1 SGHAT, CDR2 FQDESV (reference sequence). The CDR3 region has the DNA TGTGCCAGCAGCTTAGGGATGGCCGACGATGAGCAGTTCTTC. Translating it yields CASSLGMADDEQFF.

This rearrangement joins TRBV11-2 to TRBJ1-1, with unresolved D. The CDR3 runs 12 residues. V dropped 8 bases and J dropped 6 bases, with 13 bases sitting between them. Germline V gene lookup returns CDR1 SGHAT and CDR2 FQNNGV. This chain's CDR3 is CASVGESAEAFF. As DNA, the CDR3 is TGTGCCAGCGTTGGGGAGTCGGCTGAAGCTTTCTTT.

The gene calls are TRBV4-3 and TRBJ1-1; 7 bases fit TRBD1. From germline, CDR1 is LGHNA and CDR2 YSLEER. With V trimmed by 1 base and J by 3 bases, 5 bases remained unmatched. CDR3 length equals 15 residues. In DNA, the CDR3 is TGCGCCAGCAGCCAAGGTTCAGGGGGGTACACTGAAGCTTTCTTT. Its protein product is CASSQGSGGYTEAFF.

Notes on this clone: This specimen includes other DNA sequences encoding the same CDR3. The CDR3 loop is CASSLDGSNQPQHF. Written as DNA, the CDR3 is TGTGCCAGCAGTCTGGACGGGAGCAATCAGCCCCAGCATTTT. The chain uses TRBV28 and TRBJ1-5; D remains unclear. V was clipped by 5 bases and J by 1 base, with 9 bases between them. The CDR3 has 14 residues. Germline V CDR1 and CDR2: MDHEN, SYDVKM.

The V call is TRBV20-1, the J call TRBJ2-7; 8 bases align to TRBD2. V trimming: 4 bases; J trimming: 7 bases; junction bases outside the gene matches: 3. CDR3 size: 11 residues. The V gene's germline CDR1 is DFQATT and CDR2 SNEGSKA (reference sequence). The CDR3 DNA is TGCAGTGCTAAAGCGGGAGTTGAGCAGTACTTC. Translated, it gives CSAKAGVEQYF.

V usage is TRBV27 and J usage is TRBJ2-2; D may be TRBD2 (5 bases). The V end was cut by 6 bases, the J end by 9 bases, with 17 bases between. The length of the CDR3 is 14 residues. Germline V lookup: CDR1 MNHEY, CDR2 SMNVEV (reference sequence). The CDR3 here is CASSHIGSGRELFF. The CDR3 DNA is TGTGCCAGCAGCCACATAGGGTCGGGGAGGGAGCTGTTTTTT.

The rearrangement links TRBV11-2 to TRBJ2-2; D unclear. The CDR3 is 14 amino acids. In germline, CDR1 is SGHAT, CDR2 FQNNGV. Trimming shortened V by 1 base and J by 4 bases, and 7 bases separated the two germline ends. The CDR3 nucleotides read TGTGCCAGCAGCTTAGTGATGGGCACCGGGGAGCTGTTTTTT. Its protein product is CASSLVMGTGELFF.

The rearrangement uses TRBV7-2 and TRBJ2-2, with D tentatively TRBD2 (5 bases). Trimming removed 1 base at V and 6 bases at J, with 9 bases between. This CDR3 comprises 14 residues. Germline CDR1 is SGHTA and CDR2 is FQGNSA. The CDR3 region is CASSLGRGSGELFF. CDR3 nucleotides: TGTGCCAGCAGCTTAGGGCGAGGGTCCGGGGAGCTGTTTTTT. The whole variable domain, filled in from reference TRBV7-2 and TRBJ2-2, reads GAGVSQSPSNKVTEKGKDVELRCDPISGHTALYWYRQSLGQGLEFLIYFQGNSAPDKSGLPSDRFSAERTGGSVSTLTIQRTQQEDSAVYLCASSLGRGSGELFFGEGSRLTVL.

In this sample, this clone turned up once. The V and J genes are TRBV5-6 and TRBJ2-2; D unclear. The V end was cut by 4 bases, the J end by 2 bases, with 18 bases between. The CDR3 has 17 amino acids. Germline V gives CDR1 SGHDT, CDR2 YYEEEE. In nucleotides, the CDR3 is TGTGCCAGCAGCCAGGCCACCAGATCGTTAAACACCGGGGAGCTGTTTTTT. Translated: CASSQATRSLNTGELFF.

This clone has just one count. V usage is TRBV18 and J usage is TRBJ2-1; 7 bases fit TRBD1. The V gene end was trimmed by 1 base and the J gene end by 9 bases; junction bases not matched to a gene: 6. Germline loops: CDR1 KGHSH, CDR2 LQKENI. This CDR3 region has 14 residues. CDR3 protein: CASSPLQGWGEQFF. In DNA, the CDR3 is TGTGCCAGCTCACCACTACAGGGGTGGGGTGAGCAGTTCTTC.

The J gene is TRBJ1-6, the V gene TRBV21-1; the table gives TRBD1 as D, unverified against the DNA. TRBV21-1 is a documented pseudogene. The length of the CDR3 is 17 residues. The CDR3 DNA reads TGTGCCAGCAGCAAAGCTTTGAGGCAGGGCTATAATTCACCCCTCCACTTT. Translating it yields CASSKALRQGYNSPLHF.

V and J are TRBV30 and TRBJ1-2, with D perhaps TRBD1 (6 bases). The CDR3 consists of 14 residues. Trimming took 2 bases from V and 6 from J, leaving 16 bases between them. The germline V gene has CDR1 GTSNPN and CDR2 SVGIG (reference sequence). The CDR3 DNA follows: TGTGCCTGGAGTTTCGAGGACAGACTAAATGGCTACACCTTC. It translates to CAWSFEDRLNGYTF.